This section outlines one T cell receptor beta chain sequence together with its context. The data belong to a study of CD8 T cells in Susac syndrome. Random hexamers were used to reverse transcribe the RNA input (roughly 0.5 to 1 ug). Multiplex immunoSEQ PCR targeted 54 Vbeta and 13 Jbeta TCR beta segments. From the immunoSEQ multiplex PCR reads, TCRdb called clonotypes with MiXCR, one entry per CDR3 protein. The sample includes approximately 220,000 distinct CDR3 sequences, around 90% of them seen just once. This sequence was found in a human donor with multiple sclerosis. Sequenced input: CD8+ T cells from PBMCs.

CDR3 coding DNA: TGTGCCAGCAGCTGGCTAGCGGGGGATAAAGAGACCCAGTACTTC. This codes for CASSWLAGDKETQYF. The genes are TRBV11-2 and TRBJ2-5, with 10 nucleotides matching TRBD2. After removal of 4 bases from V and 3 bases from J, the junction contained 5 bases not matched to a gene. CDR3 size: 15 residues. In germline, CDR1 is SGHAT, CDR2 FQNNGV.